The 30 T cell receptor beta chains in this list originate from one sample, sequenced in a study of T-cell memory formation after mild COVID-19. MiXCR, applied by TCRdb to the 5' RACE reads, yields one record per CDR3 protein. The table shows about 130,000 distinct CDR3 sequences, with about 6% occurring only once. What was sequenced was PBMCs or a T cell subset sorted from them (not recorded which). Every receptor here comes from an adult woman who had mild COVID-19 (a few samples of this study predate the infection). Cell type and time point are not known.

This clonotype was recorded a few times. The J gene is TRBJ1-1, the V gene TRBV30, with a weak D call TRBD1 (5 bases). The CDR3 contains 13 residues. Germline lookup yields CDR1 GTSNPN and CDR2 SVGIG (reference sequence). V was trimmed by 0 bases and J by 4 bases, leaving 9 bases between them. The CDR3 nucleotides read TGTGCCTGGAGTGTAGGGGATTTCACTGAAGCTTTCTTT. Residues: CAWSVGDFTEAFF.

Ten or more counts support this clonotype. This chain links TRBV5-5 with TRBJ2-7; possible D gene TRBD1, 5 bases. From germline, CDR1 is SGHKS and CDR2 YYEKEE (reference sequence). Trimming removed 2 bases from V and 0 bases from J, with 12 bases in between. This CDR3 is 15 amino acids long. CDR3 sequence reads: CASSFGQGPSYEQYF. In DNA form, the CDR3 reads TGTGCCAGCAGCTTTGGGCAGGGTCCCTCCTACGAGCAGTACTTC.

This clonotype occurred many times. CDR3 sequence (DNA): TGCAGTGCTCCCCTCTACCTCGGAGAGACCCAGTACTTC. It is translated as CSAPLYLGETQYF. The chain couples TRBV20-1 to TRBJ2-5; D remains ambiguous. Germline-derived CDR1 and CDR2 are DFQATT and SNEGSKA (reference sequence). The CDR3 totals 13 residues. Trimming cost V 5 bases and J 4 bases, with 14 bases left between them.

The sample holds many counts of this clonotype. The chain carries TRBV2 and TRBJ2-1; no clear D. Trimming stripped 6 bases from V and 0 bases from J, with 15 bases between. The CDR3 runs to 16 residues. Germline CDR1 is SNHLY and CDR2 is FYNNEI. As DNA, the CDR3 is TGTGCCAGCAGCGGCTTTGGGGTAAGCTCCTACAATGAGCAGTTCTTC. Amino acids: CASSGFGVSSYNEQFF.

This clonotype appeared a few times. V and J are TRBV12-3 or TRBV12-4 and TRBJ2-1, with 12 bases fitting TRBD2. This CDR3 has 15 residues. The V and J ends lost 3 bases and 9 bases, in that order; junction bases with no gene match: 6. This chain's CDR3 is CASSFGLAGKVEQFF. CDR3 in DNA: TGTGCCAGCAGTTTCGGACTAGCGGGAAAGGTTGAGCAGTTCTTC.

This clonotype showed up just a few times. The chain joins TRBV6-5 to TRBJ2-2, with a tentative D call TRBD1 (6 bases). CDR1 is MNHEY, CDR2 SVGAGI, per germline. This CDR3 has 14 residues. The V gene lost 8 bases and the J gene lost 4 bases, with 14 bases spanning the gap. The CDR3 sequence: CASQEAGATGELFF. Here the CDR3 DNA reads TGTGCCAGCCAGGAGGCAGGGGCCACCGGGGAGCTGTTTTTT.

There are a few counts of this clonotype. The V call is TRBV6-5, the J call TRBJ2-6; a possible D gene is TRBD1 (5 bases). This CDR3 is 15 amino acids long. Germline CDR1 MNHEY, CDR2 SVGAGI. Trimming left V 6 bases short and J 2 bases short, with 11 bases between. CDR3 bases: TGTGCCAGCAGAAGTGGCAGGGCTGGGGCCAACGTCCTGACTTTC. This gives the protein CASRSGRAGANVLTF.

The rearrangement uses TRBV5-1 and TRBJ2-7, with TRBD2 identical over 8 bases. The CDR3 extends over 15 amino acids. V shed 5 bases, J shed 3 bases, and the junction held 10 bases outside the gene matches. The germline V gene has CDR1 SGHRS and CDR2 YFSETQ. In DNA, the CDR3 is TGCGCCAGCAGGCAACCGGGGGGGTACGACTACGAGCAGTACTTC. Translated, it gives CASRQPGGYDYEQYF.

This clonotype was seen a few times. The chain couples TRBV12-3 or TRBV12-4 to TRBJ1-2; D gene unclear. The CDR3 spans 13 residues. The germline V and J ends were trimmed by 6 bases and 3 bases, with 11 bases remaining between them. The CDR3 loop is CASSPARDYGYTF. The DNA for the CDR3 is TGTGCCAGCAGCCCGGCTCGGGACTATGGCTACACCTTC.

The J gene is TRBJ2-7, the V gene TRBV3-1; D ambiguous. Germline CDR1 reads LGHDT; CDR2 reads YNNKEL (reference sequence). CDR3 size: 14 residues. The V end was cut by 1 base, the J end by 3 bases, with 10 bases between. DNA of the CDR3: TGTGCCAGCAGCCAAGGGGTAGGGAACTACGAGCAGTACTTC. It codes for CASSQGVGNYEQYF.

This clonotype was counted a few times. The rearrangement joins TRBV12-3 or TRBV12-4 to TRBJ1-1, with 7 positions matching TRBD1. V shed 8 bases and J 0 bases; nucleotides not matched to a gene: 6. This CDR3 has 14 amino acids. CDR3 residues: CASRRQGVNTEAFF. The CDR3 DNA sequence: TGTGCCAGCCGGCGACAGGGCGTGAACACTGAAGCTTTCTTT.

This clonotype has at least ten counts. The CDR3 DNA reads TGTGCCTGGAGTGTAATGCCGGTTCGCTCCTACAATGAGCAGTTCTTC. Translated: CAWSVMPVRSYNEQFF. V is TRBV30 and J is TRBJ2-1; no definite D call. The ends were cut back, 0 bases at V and 0 bases at J, with 12 bases in the middle. This CDR3 comprises 16 residues. In germline, CDR1 is GTSNPN, CDR2 SVGIG (reference sequence).

This clonotype was seen many times. This sequence joins TRBV12-3 or TRBV12-4 and TRBJ1-1; D unresolved. This CDR3 contains 13 residues. The V end was cut by 8 bases, the J end by 0 bases, with 10 bases between. CDR3 loop: CASGQKLNTEAFF. DNA of the CDR3: TGTGCCAGCGGCCAGAAATTGAACACTGAAGCTTTCTTT.

V and J are TRBV4-2 and TRBJ2-5, with D perhaps given as TRBD1 or TRBD2 (5 bases each). There are 15 residues in the CDR3. CDR1 and CDR2 from the germline V gene are LGHNA and YNFKEQ. The V and J ends lost 5 bases and 1 base respectively, with 14 bases between them. Here the CDR3 reads CASSTGPGPQETQYF. The CDR3 nucleotides read TGTGCCAGCAGCACCGGACCGGGACCCCAAGAGACCCAGTACTTC.

There are a few counts of this clonotype. This chain uses TRBV2 with TRBJ2-5; a weak D match, TRBD2 (6 bases). CDR3 length: 13 amino acids. The germline gives CDR1 SNHLY, CDR2 FYNNEI. Trimming removed 11 bases at V and 1 base at J, with 14 bases between. The CDR3 DNA is TGTGCCTGCTCGGCCGGGGGCCAAGAGACCCAGTACTTC. Its protein is CACSAGGQETQYF.

This chain connects TRBV2 to TRBJ1-1, with D hard to call. V was trimmed by 4 bases and J by 0 bases, leaving 9 bases between them. CDR1 and CDR2 (germline): SNHLY, FYNNEI. This CDR3 has 14 residues. Here the CDR3 reads CASSVGPVNTEAFF. The CDR3 region has the DNA TGTGCCAGCAGTGTCGGTCCGGTGAACACTGAAGCTTTCTTT.

This clonotype came up a few times. This rearrangement joins TRBV20-1 to TRBJ1-6; D possibly corresponds to TRBD1 (5 bases). Germline V lookup: CDR1 DFQATT, CDR2 SNEGSKA (reference sequence). The length of the CDR3 is 15 residues. Trimming left V 4 bases short and J 1 base short, with 11 bases between. The CDR3 reads CSATGYGSYNSPLHF. The CDR3 DNA follows: TGCAGTGCTACAGGGTATGGATCCTATAATTCACCCCTCCACTTT.

Only a few counts were recorded for this clonotype. The V gene is TRBV12-3 or TRBV12-4, the J gene TRBJ2-2, with 8 bases identical to TRBD1. Trimming took 6 bases from V and 1 from J; bases not matched to a gene: 7. This CDR3 comprises 16 residues. For the CDR3, the DNA is TGTGCCAGCAGCAACCGGGACAGGAAGAACACCGGGGAGCTGTTTTTT. This encodes CASSNRDRKNTGELFF.

This chain links TRBV6-1 with TRBJ1-5, with D perhaps TRBD1 (6 bases). The germline V gene has CDR1 MNHNS and CDR2 SASEGT. V lost 0 bases to trimming and J lost 4 bases, with 7 bases between them. The CDR3 runs to 14 residues. This CDR3 is CASSEARGNQPQHF. Written as DNA, the CDR3 is TGTGCCAGCAGTGAAGCGAGGGGGAATCAGCCCCAGCATTTT.

This clonotype was seen at least ten times. This sequence joins TRBV6-1 and TRBJ2-7; D is uncertain. Germline V gene sequence: CDR1 MNHNS, CDR2 SASEGT. The CDR3 is made up of 12 amino acids. V was cut by 6 bases and J by 7 bases, with 13 bases left in between. CDR3 in DNA: TGTGCCAGCAGGTCCCCTCTTCGGGAGCAGTACTTC. This gives the protein CASRSPLREQYF.

The chain employs TRBV4-1 and TRBJ2-3; D gene ambiguous. Germline lookup yields CDR1 MGHRA and CDR2 YSYEKL. V lost 0 bases and J lost 8, with 18 bases in between. The CDR3 totals 16 residues. CDR3 nucleotides: TGCGCCAGCAGCCAAGACGGTCGGGCTGGGTCGGGTACGCAGTATTTT. It encodes CASSQDGRAGSGTQYF.

J is TRBJ1-1 and V is TRBV20-1; no clear D gene. This CDR3 region has 13 residues. V was pared by 3 bases and J by 0 bases, with 8 bases between. Germline loops: CDR1 DFQATT, CDR2 SNEGSKA (reference sequence). The DNA of the CDR3 is TGCAGTGCTAGGGACCCCCTGAACACTGAAGCTTTCTTT. It specifies CSARDPLNTEAFF.

At least ten counts were recorded for this clonotype. At one end the junction does not follow the germline gene, possibly because of a read error. CDR3 amino acids: CASSGGGEESF. The CDR3 region has the DNA TGTGCCAGCAGTGGCGGAGGGGAGGAAAGCTTT. The chain links TRBV25-1 to TRBJ1-4; maybe TRBD1 (5 bases). This CDR3 contains 11 residues. CDR1 and CDR2 from the germline V gene are MGHDK and SYGVNS.

This clonotype was recorded at least ten times. The chain couples TRBV7-8 to TRBJ2-1; TRBD2 agrees at 10 bases. The CDR3 is 19 amino acids. V lost 3 bases to trimming and J lost 7 bases; unmatched junction nucleotides: 18. Germline CDR1 is SGHVS and CDR2 is FQNEAQ. The CDR3, as DNA: TGTGCCAGCAGCTTGCGTGCAGGGAGGTTTACTAGCGGGGAAAATGAGCAGTTCTTC. It codes for CASSLRAGRFTSGENEQFF.

This chain links TRBV14 with TRBJ2-3; the match to TRBD2 covers 12 bases. Germline-derived CDR1 and CDR2 are SGHDN and FVKESK. This CDR3 has 16 residues. V lost 5 bases, J lost 6 bases, and 9 bases stayed unmatched. The CDR3 DNA sequence: TGTGCCAGCAGCTATGGACTAGCGGGGCGGGCGGATACGCAGTATTTT. Translation gives CASSYGLAGRADTQYF.

At least ten counts were recorded for this clonotype. The J gene is TRBJ2-1, the V gene TRBV4-2; 13 nucleotides line up with TRBD2. V shed 3 bases, J shed 5 bases, and the junction held 16 bases outside the gene matches. The CDR3 spans 20 residues. Germline V gene data show CDR1 as LGHNA and CDR2 as YNFKEQ. DNA for the CDR3: TGTGCCAGCAGCCAGACGCCGGGACTAGCGGGGAAAAGAGGAGACAATGAGCAGTTCTTC. It specifies CASSQTPGLAGKRGDNEQFF.

This chain links TRBV5-5 with TRBJ2-2; no firm D call. CDR1 is SGHKS, CDR2 YYEKEE, per germline (reference sequence). Trimming shortened V by 5 bases and J by 3 bases, and 17 bases separated the two germline ends. This CDR3 contains 16 residues. CDR3 protein: CASSSTPRLDTGELFF. CDR3 nucleotides: TGTGCCAGCAGTTCCACCCCACGGTTGGACACCGGGGAGCTGTTTTTT.

This clonotype was counted between two and nine times. The V call is TRBV7-9, the J call TRBJ2-3; a weak D match, TRBD2 (6 bases). The germline V gene encodes CDR1 SEHNR and CDR2 FQNEAQ (reference sequence). Trimming took off 2 bases at V and 6 bases at J, with 9 bases between the two ends. CDR3 size: 13 residues. The CDR3 loop is CASSLRREDTQYF. The DNA of the CDR3 is TGTGCCAGCAGCTTACGACGGGAGGATACGCAGTATTTT.

The chain recombines TRBV5-6 with TRBJ2-7; 8 bases map to TRBD1. Trimming at V came to 2 bases and at J to 5 bases, leaving 6 bases not matched to a gene. The CDR3 consists of 14 residues. The germline gives CDR1 SGHDT, CDR2 YYEEEE. CDR3 loop: CASSLAGGRDEQYF. DNA for the CDR3: TGTGCCAGCAGCTTAGCAGGGGGCCGTGACGAGCAGTACTTC.

This clonotype was seen repeatedly, ten times or more. This chain connects TRBV15 to TRBJ2-7; D not resolved. Trimming removed 3 bases from V and 0 bases from J, with 12 bases in between. The CDR3 is 15 residues long. Germline V CDR1 and CDR2: LNHNV, YYDKDF (reference sequence). In DNA, the CDR3 is TGTGCCACCAGCAGGGAGCCCCTGGGCTCCTACGAGCAGTACTTC. Translating gives CATSREPLGSYEQYF.